These T cell receptor beta chains were read from a single sample in a study of blood T cell repertoires in COVID-19. The table came from immunoSEQ multiplex PCR; TCRdb's copy has only in-frame clones and leaves some out. The sample consists of some 65,000 clones, roughly 87% of them appearing once. Material: peripheral blood. The receptor set was obtained from an older man with acute or convalescent COVID-19. Each CDR3 is given with its conserved first and last residue. The D gene is left open where the match is weak. A row's size may be missing; if present it is once, few, many or a size class.

abundance,d_gene,v_gene,CDR3aa
-,-,TRBV5-6,CASSRGIANQPQHF
-,-,TRBV11-2,CASSLAPGEAFF
-,-,TRBV7-9,CASSLQGTGNTIYF
-,TRBD2,TRBV7-2,CASSSGLAGLRELFF
few,TRBD1,TRBV19,CASSPRTGVIGYGYTF
-,TRBD1,TRBV20-1,CSASGGTRGQGNYGYTF
-,TRBD1,TRBV6-5,CASSYSGTGKIETQYF
-,TRBD1,TRBV23-1,CASSPYDREGYTF
-,TRBD1,TRBV5-8,CASSQERGTGAYGNQPQHF
-,TRBD2,TRBV11-2,CASSLSASGNYEQYF
-,TRBD1,TRBV5-1,CASSSGPGGGYYGYTF
once,TRBD1,TRBV15,CATSRDPPGTGGNEQFF
-,-,TRBV30,CAWSVLRGLLSSEQFF
-,TRBD1,TRBV11-2,CASSITGDYEQYF
-,TRBD1,TRBV10-1,CASSSTGYEKLFF
-,TRBD1,TRBV27,CASRRTGNYGYTF
-,-,TRBV6-2/TRBV6-3,CASSYRGKLFF
-,TRBD2,TRBV7-9,CASSLRTSGRNVYEQYF
-,-,TRBV19,CASSAREAGAGTQYF
-,-,TRBV7-2,CASSAPSVLGETQYF
-,TRBD1,TRBV27,CASSSPYRGGGGYTF
once,TRBD2,TRBV6-2/TRBV6-3,CASSYGGSGRVYEQFF
-,-,TRBV5-1,CASSLVTVQETQYF
-,-,TRBV30,CAWSAIRGFGYTF
-,-,TRBV6-5,CASSYDHRNTEAFF
-,-,TRBV20-1,CSGAGNYGYTF
-,-,TRBV12-5,CASGPDRDGGNEQFF
-,-,TRBV5-8,CASSSGGNTIYF
-,TRBD2,TRBV6-5,CASSYGTRGETQYF
-,-,TRBV11-3,CASSFGVSGANVLTF
-,-,TRBV24-1,CATSVTGAGSNTEAFF
-,TRBD1,TRBV5-6,CASSWTGFAYEQYF
-,TRBD1,TRBV18,CASSPGTGNSYEQYF